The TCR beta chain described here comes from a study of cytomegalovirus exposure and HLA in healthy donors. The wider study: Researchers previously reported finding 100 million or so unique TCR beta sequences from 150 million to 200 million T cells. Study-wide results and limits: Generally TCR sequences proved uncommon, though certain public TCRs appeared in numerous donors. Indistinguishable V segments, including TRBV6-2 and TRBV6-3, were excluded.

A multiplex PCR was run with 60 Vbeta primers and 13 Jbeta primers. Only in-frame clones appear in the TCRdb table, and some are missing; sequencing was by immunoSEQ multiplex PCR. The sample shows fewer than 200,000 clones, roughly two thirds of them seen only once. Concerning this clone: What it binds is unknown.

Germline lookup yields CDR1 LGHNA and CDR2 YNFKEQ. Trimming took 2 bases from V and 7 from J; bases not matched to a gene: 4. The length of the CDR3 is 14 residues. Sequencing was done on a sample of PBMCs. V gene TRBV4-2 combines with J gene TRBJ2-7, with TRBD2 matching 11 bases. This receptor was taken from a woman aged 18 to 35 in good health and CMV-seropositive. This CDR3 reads CASSQNSGRGEQYF. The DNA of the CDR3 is TGTGCCAGCAGCCAAAATAGCGGGAGGGGAGAGCAGTACTTC.